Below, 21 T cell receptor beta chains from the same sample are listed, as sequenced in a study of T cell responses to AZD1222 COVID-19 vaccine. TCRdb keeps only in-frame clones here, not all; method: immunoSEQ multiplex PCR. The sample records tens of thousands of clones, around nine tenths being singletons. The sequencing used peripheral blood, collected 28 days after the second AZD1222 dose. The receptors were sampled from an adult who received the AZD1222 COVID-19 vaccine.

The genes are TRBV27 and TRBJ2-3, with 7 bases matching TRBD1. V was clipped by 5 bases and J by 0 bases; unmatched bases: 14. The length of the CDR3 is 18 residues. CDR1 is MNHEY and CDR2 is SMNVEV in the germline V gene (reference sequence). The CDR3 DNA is TGTGCCAGCAGTCCCGACCCCCGGGACAGAGTTAGCACAGATACGCAGTATTTT. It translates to CASSPDPRDRVSTDTQYF.

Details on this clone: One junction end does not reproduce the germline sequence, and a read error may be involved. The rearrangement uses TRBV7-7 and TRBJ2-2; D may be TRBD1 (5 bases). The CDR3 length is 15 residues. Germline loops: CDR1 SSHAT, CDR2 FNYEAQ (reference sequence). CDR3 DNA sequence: TGTGCTAGCAGCCCCAGGGCGGTGAACACCGGGGAGCTGTTTTTT. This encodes CASSPRAVNTGELFF.

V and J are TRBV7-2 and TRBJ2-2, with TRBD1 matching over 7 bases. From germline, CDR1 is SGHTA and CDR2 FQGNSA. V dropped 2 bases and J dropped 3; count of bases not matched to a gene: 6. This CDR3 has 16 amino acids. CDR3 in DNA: TGTGCCAGCAGCTTACGGAGGACAGGCTACACCGGGGAGCTGTTTTTT. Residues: CASSLRRTGYTGELFF.

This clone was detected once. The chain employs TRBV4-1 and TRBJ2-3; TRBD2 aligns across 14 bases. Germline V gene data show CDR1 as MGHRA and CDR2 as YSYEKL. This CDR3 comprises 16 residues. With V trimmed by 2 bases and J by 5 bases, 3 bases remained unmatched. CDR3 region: CASSQPTSGRGDTQYF. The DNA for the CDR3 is TGCGCCAGCAGCCAACCGACTAGCGGGAGGGGAGATACGCAGTATTTT.

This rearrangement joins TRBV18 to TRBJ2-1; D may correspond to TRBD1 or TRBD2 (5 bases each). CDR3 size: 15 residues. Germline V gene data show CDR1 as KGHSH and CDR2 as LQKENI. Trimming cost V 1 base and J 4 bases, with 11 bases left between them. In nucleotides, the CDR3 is TGTGCCAGCTCACCACGGGGGATTTCTTACAATGAGCAGTTCTTC. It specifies CASSPRGISYNEQFF.

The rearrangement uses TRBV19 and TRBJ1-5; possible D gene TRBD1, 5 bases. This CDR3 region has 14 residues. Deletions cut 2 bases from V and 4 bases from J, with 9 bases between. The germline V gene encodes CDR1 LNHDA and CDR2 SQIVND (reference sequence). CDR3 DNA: TGTGCCAGTAGTATATATCAGGGTAATCAGCCCCAGCATTTT. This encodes CASSIYQGNQPQHF.

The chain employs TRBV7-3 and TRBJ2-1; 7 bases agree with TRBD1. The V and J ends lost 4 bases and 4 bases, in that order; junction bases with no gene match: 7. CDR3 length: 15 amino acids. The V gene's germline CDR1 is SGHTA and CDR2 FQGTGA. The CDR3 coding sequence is TGTGCCAGCAGCTCTGACAGGGTCGTATACAATGAGCAGTTCTTC. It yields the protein CASSSDRVVYNEQFF.

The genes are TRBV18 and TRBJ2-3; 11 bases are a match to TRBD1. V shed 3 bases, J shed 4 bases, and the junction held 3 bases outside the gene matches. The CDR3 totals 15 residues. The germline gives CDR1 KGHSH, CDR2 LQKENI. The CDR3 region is CASSPRDRGADTQYF. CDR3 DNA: TGTGCCAGCTCACCCCGGGACAGGGGGGCAGATACGCAGTATTTT.

The CDR3 loop is CATEVYNEQFF. The DNA of the CDR3 is TGTGCCACCGAAGTCTACAATGAGCAGTTCTTC. The rearrangement uses TRBV24-1 and TRBJ2-1; no definite D call. Germline-derived CDR1 and CDR2 are KGHDR and SFDVKD. Trimming removed 9 bases at V and 3 bases at J, with 5 bases between. The CDR3 contains 11 residues.

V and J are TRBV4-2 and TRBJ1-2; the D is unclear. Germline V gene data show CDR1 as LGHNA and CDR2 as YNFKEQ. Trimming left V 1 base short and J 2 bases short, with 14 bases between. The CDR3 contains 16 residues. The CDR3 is CASSQVWSGENYGYTF. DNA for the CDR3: TGTGCCAGCAGCCAAGTATGGAGCGGAGAAAACTATGGCTACACCTTC.

CDR3 coding DNA: TGCGCCAGCAGGGTTCCGGACAGAAATCAGCCCCAGCATTTT. The encoded protein is CASRVPDRNQPQHF. The V call is TRBV23-1, the J call TRBJ1-5; maybe TRBD1 (6 bases). TRBV23-1 is placed among ORFs of uncertain function. Trimming shortened V by 6 bases and J by 4 bases, and 13 bases separated the two germline ends. This CDR3 contains 14 residues.

CDR3 in DNA: TGTGCCAGCAGCTTCAGGCGATCTTACAATGAGCAGTTCTTC. Translating it yields CASSFRRSYNEQFF. V usage is TRBV7-8 and J usage is TRBJ2-1; D not resolved. V shed 3 bases and J shed 4 bases, with 10 bases lying between them. The germline V gene encodes CDR1 SGHVS and CDR2 FQNEAQ. There are 14 residues in the CDR3.

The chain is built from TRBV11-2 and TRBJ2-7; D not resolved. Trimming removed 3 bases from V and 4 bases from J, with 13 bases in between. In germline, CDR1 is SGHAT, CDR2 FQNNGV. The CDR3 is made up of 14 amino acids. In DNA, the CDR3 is TGTGCCAGCAGCTTTCTCCCGATCGGTTACGAGCAGTACTTC. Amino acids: CASSFLPIGYEQYF.

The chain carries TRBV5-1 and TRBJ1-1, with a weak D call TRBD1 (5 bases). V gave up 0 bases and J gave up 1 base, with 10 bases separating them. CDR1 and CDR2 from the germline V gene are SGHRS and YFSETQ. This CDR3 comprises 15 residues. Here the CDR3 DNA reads TGCGCCAGCAGCTTGGTTGGGGGTGGGAACACTGAAGCTTTCTTT. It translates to CASSLVGGGNTEAFF.

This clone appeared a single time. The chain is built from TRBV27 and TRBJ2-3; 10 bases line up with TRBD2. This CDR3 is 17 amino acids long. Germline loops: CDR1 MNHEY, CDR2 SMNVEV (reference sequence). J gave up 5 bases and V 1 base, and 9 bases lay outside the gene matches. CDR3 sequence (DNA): TGTGCCAGCAGTTTATATATAGCGGGAGGACCAGTAGATACGCAGTATTTT. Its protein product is CASSLYIAGGPVDTQYF.

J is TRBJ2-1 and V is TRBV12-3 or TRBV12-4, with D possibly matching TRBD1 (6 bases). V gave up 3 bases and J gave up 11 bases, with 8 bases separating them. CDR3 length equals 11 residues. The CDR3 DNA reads TGTGCCAGCAGTTTCAGGGGAAAGCAGTTCTTC. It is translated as CASSFRGKQFF.

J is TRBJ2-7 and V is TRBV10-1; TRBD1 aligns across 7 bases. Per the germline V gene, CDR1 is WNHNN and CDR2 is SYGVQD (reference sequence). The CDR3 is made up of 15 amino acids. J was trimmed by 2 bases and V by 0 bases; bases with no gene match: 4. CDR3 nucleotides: TGCGCCAGCAGTGAGTCTACAGGGGCCACCTACGAGCAGTACTTC. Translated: CASSESTGATYEQYF.

The CDR3 spells CASSQYGTGATEAFF. As DNA, the CDR3 is TGTGCCAGCAGCCAGTATGGGACAGGGGCCACTGAAGCTTTCTTT. This chain joins TRBV3-1 (or the pseudogene TRBV3-2) and TRBJ1-1, with 10 bases that match TRBD1. The germline V gene has CDR1 LGHDT and CDR2 YNNKEL (reference sequence). V dropped 3 bases and J dropped 4; count of bases not matched to a gene: 5. The CDR3 has 15 amino acids.

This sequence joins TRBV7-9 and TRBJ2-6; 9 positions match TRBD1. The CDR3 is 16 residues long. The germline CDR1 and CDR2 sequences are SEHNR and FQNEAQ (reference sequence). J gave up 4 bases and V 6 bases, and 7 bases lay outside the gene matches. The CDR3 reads CASSKQGAQGANVLTF. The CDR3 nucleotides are TGTGCCAGCAGTAAACAGGGGGCGCAAGGGGCCAACGTCCTGACTTTC.

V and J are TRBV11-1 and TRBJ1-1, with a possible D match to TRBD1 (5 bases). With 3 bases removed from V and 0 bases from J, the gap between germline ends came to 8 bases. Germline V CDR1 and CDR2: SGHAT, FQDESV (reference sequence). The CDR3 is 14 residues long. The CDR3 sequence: CASSFNRMNTEAFF. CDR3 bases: TGTGCCAGCAGCTTTAACAGGATGAACACTGAAGCTTTCTTT.

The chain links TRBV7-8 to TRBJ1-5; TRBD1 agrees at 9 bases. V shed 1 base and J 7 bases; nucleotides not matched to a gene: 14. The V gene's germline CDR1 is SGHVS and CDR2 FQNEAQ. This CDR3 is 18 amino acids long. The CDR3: CASSLGGGSGTGLQPQHF. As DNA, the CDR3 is TGTGCCAGCAGCTTAGGGGGGGGGTCCGGGACAGGGTTACAGCCCCAGCATTTT.